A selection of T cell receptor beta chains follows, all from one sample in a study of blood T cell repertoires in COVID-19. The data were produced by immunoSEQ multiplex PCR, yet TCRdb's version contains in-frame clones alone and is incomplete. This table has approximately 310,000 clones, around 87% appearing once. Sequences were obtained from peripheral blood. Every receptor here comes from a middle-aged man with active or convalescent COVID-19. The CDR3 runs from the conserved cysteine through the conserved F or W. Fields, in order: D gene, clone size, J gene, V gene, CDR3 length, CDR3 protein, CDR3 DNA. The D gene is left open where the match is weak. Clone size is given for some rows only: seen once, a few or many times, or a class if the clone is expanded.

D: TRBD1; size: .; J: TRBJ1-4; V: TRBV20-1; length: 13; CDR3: CSASRTGDEKLFF; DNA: TGCAGTGCTAGTCGGACAGGGGATGAAAAACTGTTTTTT
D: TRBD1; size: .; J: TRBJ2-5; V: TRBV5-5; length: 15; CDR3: CASSEYRGPQETQYF; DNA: TGTGCCAGCAGCGAATACAGGGGCCCGCAAGAGACCCAGTACTTC
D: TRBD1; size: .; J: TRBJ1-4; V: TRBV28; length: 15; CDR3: CASSLRQGGNEKLFF; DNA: TGTGCCAGCAGTCTCAGACAGGGGGGTAATGAAAAACTGTTTTTT
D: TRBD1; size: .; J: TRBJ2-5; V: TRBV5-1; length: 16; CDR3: CASSFRGTGYIETQYF; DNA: TGCGCCAGCAGCTTTAGGGGGACAGGGTATATAGAGACCCAGTACTTC
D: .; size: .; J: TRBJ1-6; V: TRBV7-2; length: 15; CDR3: CASSLGRVDNSPLHF; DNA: TGTGCCAGCAGCTTAGGCAGGGTTGATAATTCACCCCTCCACTTT
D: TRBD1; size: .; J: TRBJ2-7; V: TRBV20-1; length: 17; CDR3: CSASYRFPGQSSYEQYF; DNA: TGCAGTGCTAGTTATCGGTTCCCGGGACAGTCATCCTACGAGCAGTACTTC
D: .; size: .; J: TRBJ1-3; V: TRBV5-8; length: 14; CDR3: CASSGQTSGNTIYF; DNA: TGTGCCAGCAGCGGACAGACCTCTGGAAACACCATATATTTT
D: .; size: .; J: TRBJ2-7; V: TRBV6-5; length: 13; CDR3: CASRDTRQREQYF; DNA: TGTGCCAGTCGGGACACGAGACAACGCGAGCAGTACTTC
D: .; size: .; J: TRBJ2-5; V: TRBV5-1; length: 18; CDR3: CASSLGAGALTGKETQYF; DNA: TGCGCCAGCAGCTTGGGGGCAGGCGCTCTCACGGGGAAGGAGACCCAGTACTTC
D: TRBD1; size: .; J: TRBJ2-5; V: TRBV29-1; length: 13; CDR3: CSVDGQGSFDQYF; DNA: TGCAGCGTCGATGGACAGGGTAGCTTCGACCAGTACTTC
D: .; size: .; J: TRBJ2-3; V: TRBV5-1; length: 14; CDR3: CASSSTGTTDTQYF; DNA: TGCGCCAGCAGCTCGACAGGCACCACAGATACGCAGTATTTT
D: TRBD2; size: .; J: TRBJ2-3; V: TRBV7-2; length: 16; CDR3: CASSLGLAGGSDTQYF; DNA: TGTGCCAGCAGCTTGGGACTAGCGGGGGGATCAGATACGCAGTATTTT
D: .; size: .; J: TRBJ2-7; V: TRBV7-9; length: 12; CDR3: CASSHTRYEQYF; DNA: TGTGCCAGCAGCCATACCCGGTACGAGCAGTACTTC
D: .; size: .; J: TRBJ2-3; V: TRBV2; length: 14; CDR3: CGSVGGLTSDTQYF; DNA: TGTGGGTCTGTAGGAGGGCTAACGTCAGATACGCAGTATTTT
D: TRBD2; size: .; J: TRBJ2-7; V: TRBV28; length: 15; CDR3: CASSSPTSGTHEQYF; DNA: TGTGCCAGCAGTTCGCCGACTAGCGGGACCCACGAGCAGTACTTC
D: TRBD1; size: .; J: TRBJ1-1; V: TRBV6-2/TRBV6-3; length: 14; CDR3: CASSRTGAGAEAFF; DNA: TGTGCCAGCAGTCGGACAGGGGCCGGCGCTGAAGCTTTCTTT
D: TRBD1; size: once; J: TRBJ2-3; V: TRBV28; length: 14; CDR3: CASSGQGVADTQYF; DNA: TGTGCCAGCAGTGGCCAGGGGGTAGCAGATACGCAGTATTTT
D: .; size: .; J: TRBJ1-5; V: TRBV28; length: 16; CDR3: CASTFGGRGLYQPQHF; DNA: TGTGCCAGCACCTTCGGGGGGCGAGGTTTATATCAGCCCCAGCATTTT
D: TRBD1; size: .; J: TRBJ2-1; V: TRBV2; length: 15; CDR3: CASSRSGGAYNEQFF; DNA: TGTGCCAGCAGTCGGTCAGGGGGCGCCTACAATGAGCAGTTCTTC
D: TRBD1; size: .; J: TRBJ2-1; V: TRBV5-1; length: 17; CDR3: CASSVETTGAAYNEQFF; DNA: TGCGCCAGCAGCGTAGAAACGACAGGGGCAGCCTACAATGAGCAGTTCTTC
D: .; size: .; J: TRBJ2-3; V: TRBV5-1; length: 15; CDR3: CASSRRWTAEDTQYF; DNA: TGCGCCAGCAGCCGACGGTGGACAGCCGAAGATACGCAGTATTTT
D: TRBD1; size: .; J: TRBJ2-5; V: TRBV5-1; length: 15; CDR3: CASSSTGQGTETQYF; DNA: TGCGCCAGCAGCTCTACTGGACAGGGAACAGAGACCCAGTACTTC
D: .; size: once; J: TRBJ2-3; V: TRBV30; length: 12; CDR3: CAWTPGADTQYF; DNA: TGTGCCTGGACCCCCGGGGCAGATACGCAGTATTTT
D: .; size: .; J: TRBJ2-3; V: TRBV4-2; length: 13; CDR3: CASSQDGGTPQYF; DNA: TGTGCCAGCAGCCAAGATGGAGGGACTCCGCAGTATTTT
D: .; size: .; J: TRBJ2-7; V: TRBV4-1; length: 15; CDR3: CASSQSFLAGSEQYF; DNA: TGCGCCAGCAGCCAATCCTTTTTGGCCGGGAGCGAGCAGTACTTC
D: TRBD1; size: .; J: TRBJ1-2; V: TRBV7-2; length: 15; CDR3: CASSSQIGTGDGYTF; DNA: TGTGCCAGCAGCTCGCAAATAGGGACAGGGGATGGCTACACCTTC
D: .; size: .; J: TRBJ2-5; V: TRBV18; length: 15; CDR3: CASSRPGQKLETQYF; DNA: TGTGCCAGCTCACGCCCGGGTCAGAAATTAGAGACCCAGTACTTC
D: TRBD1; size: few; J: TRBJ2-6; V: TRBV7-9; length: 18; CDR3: CASSFRQGVFSGANVLTF; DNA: TGTGCCAGCAGCTTCCGACAGGGTGTCTTCTCTGGGGCCAACGTCCTGACTTTC
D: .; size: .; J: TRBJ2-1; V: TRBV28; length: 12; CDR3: CASSLWGYEQFF; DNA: TGTGCCAGCAGTTTGTGGGGCTATGAGCAGTTCTTC
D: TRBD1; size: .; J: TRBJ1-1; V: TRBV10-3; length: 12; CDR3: CATYRGNGEAFF; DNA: TGTGCCACATACAGGGGGAACGGAGAAGCTTTCTTT
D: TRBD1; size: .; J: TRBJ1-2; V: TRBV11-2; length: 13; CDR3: CASSTTGEIGYTF; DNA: TGTGCCAGCAGCACGACAGGGGAGATTGGCTACACCTTC
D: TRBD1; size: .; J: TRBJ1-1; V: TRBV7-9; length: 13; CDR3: CASSLTGGTEAFF; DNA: TGTGCCAGCAGCTTAACAGGGGGGACTGAAGCTTTCTTT
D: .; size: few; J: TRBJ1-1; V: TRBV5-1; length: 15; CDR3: CASSLGIWEGTEAFF; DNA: TGCGCCAGCAGCTTGGGTATATGGGAGGGGACTGAAGCTTTCTTT
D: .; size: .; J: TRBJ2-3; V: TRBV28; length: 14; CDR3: CASGPDTLRHTQYF; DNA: TGTGCCAGCGGGCCCGACACCCTCCGGCATACGCAGTATTTT
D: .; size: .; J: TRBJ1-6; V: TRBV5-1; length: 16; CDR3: CASSLEIQAQNSPLHF; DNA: TGCGCCAGCAGCTTGGAAATACAGGCCCAAAATTCACCCCTCCACTTT
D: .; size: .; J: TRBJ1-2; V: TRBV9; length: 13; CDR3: CASSPGQLYGYTF; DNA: TGTGCCAGCAGCCCCGGACAGCTCTATGGCTACACCTTC
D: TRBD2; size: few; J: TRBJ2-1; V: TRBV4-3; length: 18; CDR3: CASSQDLTSGGAADEQFF; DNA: TGCGCCAGCAGCCAAGATTTGACTAGCGGGGGGGCAGCGGATGAGCAGTTCTTC
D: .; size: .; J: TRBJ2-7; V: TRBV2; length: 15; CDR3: CATREWGLSSYEQYF; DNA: TGTGCCACCCGGGAATGGGGGCTTTCGTCCTACGAGCAGTACTTC
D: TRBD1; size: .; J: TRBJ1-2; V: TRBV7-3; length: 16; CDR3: CASSLSGDRGTWGYTF; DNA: TGTGCCAGCAGCTTAAGTGGGGACAGGGGGACGTGGGGCTACACCTTC
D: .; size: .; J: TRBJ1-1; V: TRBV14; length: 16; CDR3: CASSQVGGLMNTEAFF; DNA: TGTGCCAGCAGCCAGGTTGGGGGACTCATGAACACTGAAGCTTTCTTT
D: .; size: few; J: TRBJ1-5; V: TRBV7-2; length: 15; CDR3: CASSPRRSSNQPQHF; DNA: TGTGCCAGCAGCCCTCGTAGGAGTAGCAATCAGCCCCAGCATTTT
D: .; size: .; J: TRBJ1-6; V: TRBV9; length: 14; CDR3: CASSPGLSESPLHF; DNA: TGTGCCAGCAGTCCGGGACTAAGTGAATCACCCCTCCACTTT
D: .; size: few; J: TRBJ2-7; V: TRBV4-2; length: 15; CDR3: CASSQEAQTNYEQYF; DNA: TGTGCCAGCAGCCAAGAGGCACAGACAAACTACGAGCAGTACTTC
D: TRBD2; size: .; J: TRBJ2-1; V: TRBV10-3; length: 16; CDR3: CAISESGLAGTNEQFF; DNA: TGTGCCATCAGTGAGTCGGGACTAGCGGGGACCAATGAGCAGTTCTTC
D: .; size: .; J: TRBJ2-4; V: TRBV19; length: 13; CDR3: CASTPRLANIQYF; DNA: TGTGCCAGCACCCCTCGCCTGGCAAACATTCAGTACTTC
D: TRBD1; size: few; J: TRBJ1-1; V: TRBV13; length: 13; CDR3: CASSAFPGQGAFF; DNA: TGTGCCAGCAGCGCCTTTCCTGGACAGGGAGCTTTCTTT